These 14 T cell receptor beta chains were sequenced from one sample in a study of T cell clones after liver transplantation. Here immunoSEQ multiplex PCR was the method, and the copy in TCRdb shows in-frame clones only, minus some. Of 72,000 or so clones in the sample, around 78% were seen once. The source material was CD4+ T cells from blood, sampled at the 22-month timepoint. These receptor sequences come from a human patient who received a liver transplant. A share of the T cells may be of graft donor origin.

This clone was counted only a few times. The V gene is TRBV28, the J gene TRBJ1-5; tentatively, D is TRBD1 (5 bases). Per the germline V gene, CDR1 is MDHEN and CDR2 is SYDVKM. The CDR3 contains 16 residues. V was cut by 7 bases and J by 2 bases, with 18 bases left in between. The CDR3 sequence is CASKGRSPGGNQPQHF. The CDR3 nucleotides are TGTGCCAGCAAGGGACGGAGTCCCGGGGGCAATCAGCCCCAGCATTTT.

V and J are TRBV11-2 and TRBJ1-2, with D perhaps TRBD1 (6 bases). Germline V gene sequence: CDR1 SGHAT, CDR2 FQNNGV. Trimming removed 1 base from V and 7 bases from J, with 16 bases in between. This CDR3 has 15 amino acids. CDR3 residues: CASSLVAGEIAGYTF. The CDR3 nucleotides read TGTGCCAGCAGCTTAGTTGCAGGGGAGATTGCTGGCTACACCTTC.

The V call is TRBV5-1, the J call TRBJ2-7; D is perhaps TRBD2 (5 bases). Germline V lookup: CDR1 SGHRS, CDR2 YFSETQ. The V end lost 2 bases, the J end lost 4 bases, and 7 bases lay between the germline ends. The CDR3 runs to 12 residues. The CDR3 nucleotides read TGCGCCAGCAGCTTATCGGGGTACGAGCAGTACTTC. It specifies CASSLSGYEQYF.

The rearrangement joins TRBV6-6 to TRBJ2-5, with a weak D call TRBD2 (5 bases). With 6 bases removed from V and 9 bases from J, the gap between germline ends came to 14 bases. Looked up from germline, CDR1 is MNHNY and CDR2 is SVGAGI (reference sequence). CDR3 length: 12 amino acids. The CDR3 spells CASSTPERAQYF. The CDR3 DNA sequence: TGTGCCAGCAGCACCCCAGAGAGGGCCCAGTACTTC.

V usage is TRBV5-1 and J usage is TRBJ1-5; D gene uncertain. The germline CDR1 and CDR2 sequences are SGHRS and YFSETQ. The V gene lost 0 bases and the J gene lost 0 bases, with 10 bases spanning the gap. This CDR3 has 16 amino acids. The DNA of the CDR3 is TGCGCCAGCAGCTTGGTTGGAAGCCATAGCAATCAGCCCCAGCATTTT. This codes for CASSLVGSHSNQPQHF.

The chain has TRBV19 and TRBJ1-5, with a weak D call TRBD1 (5 bases). The CDR3 is 18 amino acids. Between the trimmed V and J ends, which lost 7 bases and 2 bases, there was a span of 24 bases. Germline loops: CDR1 LNHDA, CDR2 SQIVND (reference sequence). The CDR3 region is CASTARGGVWKGNQPQHF. The CDR3 nucleotides are TGTGCCAGTACCGCCCGGGGGGGTGTCTGGAAGGGCAATCAGCCCCAGCATTTT. Combining the CDR3 with reference TRBV19 and TRBJ1-5 gives the whole variable domain DGGITQSPKYLFRKEGQNVTLSCEQNLNHDAMYWYRQDPGQGLRLIYYSQIVNDFQKGDIAEGYSVSREKKESFPLTVTSAQKNPTAFYLCASTARGGVWKGNQPQHFGDGTRLSIL.

This chain uses TRBV2 with TRBJ2-2; D may be TRBD1 (5 bases). Trimming took 3 bases from V and 3 from J, leaving 11 bases between them. Germline-derived CDR1 and CDR2 are SNHLY and FYNNEI. CDR3 size: 15 residues. CDR3 DNA: TGTGCCAGCAGTGATAAGGGGCTCCACACCGGGGAGCTGTTTTTT. Amino acids: CASSDKGLHTGELFF.

This chain connects TRBV7-2 to TRBJ1-3, with TRBD1 as a possible D gene (5 bases). There are 14 residues in the CDR3. Germline values: CDR1 SGHTA, CDR2 FQGNSA. Trimming took 4 bases from V and 1 from J, leaving 8 bases between them. The CDR3 sequence is CASSSGPSGNTIYF. The CDR3 DNA sequence: TGTGCCAGCAGCTCGGGACCATCTGGAAACACCATATATTTT.

This chain links TRBV6-5 with TRBJ2-2, with D possibly being TRBD2 (5 bases). Per the germline V gene, CDR1 is MNHEY and CDR2 is SVGAGI. Trimming removed 7 bases at V and 7 bases at J, with 16 bases between. The CDR3 length is 14 residues. The CDR3 protein is CASTPRQAGGELFF. CDR3 sequence (DNA): TGTGCCAGCACTCCCCGGCAGGCGGGCGGGGAGCTGTTTTTT.

V is TRBV5-4 and J is TRBJ2-5, with D perhaps being TRBD1 or TRBD2 (5 bases each). CDR3 length equals 13 residues. The V and J ends lost 1 base and 4 bases respectively, with 8 bases between them. Germline-derived CDR1 and CDR2 are SGHNT and YYREEE (reference sequence). The CDR3 loop is CASSLRDVETQYF. Written as DNA, the CDR3 is TGTGCCAGCAGCTTGCGGGACGTAGAGACCCAGTACTTC.

The rearrangement joins TRBV9 to TRBJ2-7, with 8 bases fitting TRBD1. This CDR3 is 15 amino acids long. J lost 5 bases, V lost 3 bases, and 10 bases had no gene match. Germline V gives CDR1 SGDLS, CDR2 YYNGEE. The CDR3 here is CASSAAQGAANEQYF. CDR3 nucleotides: TGTGCCAGCAGCGCCGCGCAGGGGGCGGCAAACGAGCAGTACTTC.

The chain joins TRBV13 to TRBJ2-7; TRBD2 aligns across 7 bases. There are 14 residues in the CDR3. V shed 6 bases, J shed 3 bases, and the junction held 8 bases outside the gene matches. Per germline, CDR1 PRHDT and CDR2 FYEKMQ (reference sequence). DNA for the CDR3: TGTGCCAGCAGTTCTCGGGAGGTCGGCTACGAGCAGTACTTC. Amino acid sequence: CASSSREVGYEQYF.

The rearrangement links TRBV7-3 to TRBJ2-3, with D perhaps TRBD1 or TRBD2 (6 bases each). V was trimmed by 2 bases and J by 6 bases, leaving 12 bases between them. Germline lookup yields CDR1 SGHTA and CDR2 FQGTGA. The length of the CDR3 is 14 residues. CDR3 coding DNA: TGTGCCAGCAGCTTATCGGGGGCTGCGGATACGCAGTATTTT. This gives the protein CASSLSGAADTQYF.

The chain recombines TRBV6-1 with TRBJ2-7; tentatively, D is TRBD1 (5 bases). Germline CDR1 MNHNS, CDR2 SASEGT. There are 15 residues in the CDR3. The ends were cut back, 5 bases at V and 0 bases at J, with 14 bases in the middle. The CDR3 bases are TGTGCCAGCAGTTTAGGGCAGGGCCACTCCTACGAGCAGTACTTC. Translating it yields CASSLGQGHSYEQYF.